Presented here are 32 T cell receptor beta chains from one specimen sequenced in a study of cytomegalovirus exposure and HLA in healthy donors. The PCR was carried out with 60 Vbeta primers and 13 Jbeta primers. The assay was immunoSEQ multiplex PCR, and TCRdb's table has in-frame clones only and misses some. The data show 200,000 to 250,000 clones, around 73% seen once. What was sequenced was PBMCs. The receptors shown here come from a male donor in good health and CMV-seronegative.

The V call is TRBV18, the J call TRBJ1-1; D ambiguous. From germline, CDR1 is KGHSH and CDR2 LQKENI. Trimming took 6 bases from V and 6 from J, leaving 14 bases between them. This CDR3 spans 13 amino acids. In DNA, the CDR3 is TGTGCCAGCTCCCTCAATGTGGGCCCTGAAGCTTTCTTT. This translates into CASSLNVGPEAFF.

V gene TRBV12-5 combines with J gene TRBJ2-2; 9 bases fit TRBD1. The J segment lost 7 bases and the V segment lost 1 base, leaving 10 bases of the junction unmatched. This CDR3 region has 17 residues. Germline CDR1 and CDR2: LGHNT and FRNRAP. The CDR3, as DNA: TGTGCTAGTGGTTTGGCCGCAGGGACAGGGTACGTCGGGGAGCTGTTTTTT. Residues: CASGLAAGTGYVGELFF.

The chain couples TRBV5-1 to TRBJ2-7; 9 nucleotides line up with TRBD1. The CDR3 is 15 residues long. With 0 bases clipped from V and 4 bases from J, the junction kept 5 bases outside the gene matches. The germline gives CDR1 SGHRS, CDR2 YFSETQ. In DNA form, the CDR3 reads TGCGCCAGCAGCTTGGGGACAGGGGTGGTTTACGAGCAGTACTTC. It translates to CASSLGTGVVYEQYF.

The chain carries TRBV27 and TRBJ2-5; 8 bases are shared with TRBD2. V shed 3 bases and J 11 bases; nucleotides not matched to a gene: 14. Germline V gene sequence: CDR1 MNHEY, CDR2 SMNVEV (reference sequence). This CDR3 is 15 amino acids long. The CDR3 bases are TGTGCCAGCAGTTTCGGTGCGGGGGGTGAAATGGAGCAGTACTTC. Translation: CASSFGAGGEMEQYF.

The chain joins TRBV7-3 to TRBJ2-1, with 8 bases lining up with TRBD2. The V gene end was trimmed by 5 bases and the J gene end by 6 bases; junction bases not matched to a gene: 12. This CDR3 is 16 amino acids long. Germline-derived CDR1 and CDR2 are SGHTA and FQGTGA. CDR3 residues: CASSAHPGLDLNEQFF. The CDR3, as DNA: TGTGCCAGCAGCGCGCACCCGGGACTAGATCTCAATGAGCAGTTCTTC.

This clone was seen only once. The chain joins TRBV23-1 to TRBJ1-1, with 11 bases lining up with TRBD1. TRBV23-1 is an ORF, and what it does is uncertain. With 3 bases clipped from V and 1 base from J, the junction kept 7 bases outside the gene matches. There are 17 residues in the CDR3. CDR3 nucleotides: TGCGCCAGCAGTCAGTCGGACAGGGGGCGGACGAACACTGAAGCTTTCTTT. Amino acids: CASSQSDRGRTNTEAFF.

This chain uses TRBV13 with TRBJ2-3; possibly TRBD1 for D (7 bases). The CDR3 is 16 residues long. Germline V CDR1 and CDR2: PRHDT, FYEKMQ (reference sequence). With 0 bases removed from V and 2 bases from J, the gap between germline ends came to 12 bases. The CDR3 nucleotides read TGTGCCAGCAGCTTAGGAGGGGGCGGGGTCACAGATACGCAGTATTTT. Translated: CASSLGGGGVTDTQYF.

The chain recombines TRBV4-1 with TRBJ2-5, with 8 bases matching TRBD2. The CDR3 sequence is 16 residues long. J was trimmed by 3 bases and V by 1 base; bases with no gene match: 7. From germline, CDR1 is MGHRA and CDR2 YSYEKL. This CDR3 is CASSQASGSLKETQYF. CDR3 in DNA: TGCGCCAGCAGCCAAGCCAGCGGGAGTTTAAAAGAGACCCAGTACTTC.

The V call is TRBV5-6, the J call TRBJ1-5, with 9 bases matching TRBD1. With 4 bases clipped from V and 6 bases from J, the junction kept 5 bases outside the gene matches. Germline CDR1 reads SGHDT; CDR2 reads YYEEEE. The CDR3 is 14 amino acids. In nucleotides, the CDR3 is TGTGCCAGCAGCCGGACAGGGGTTCGTCAGCCCCAGCATTTT. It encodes CASSRTGVRQPQHF.

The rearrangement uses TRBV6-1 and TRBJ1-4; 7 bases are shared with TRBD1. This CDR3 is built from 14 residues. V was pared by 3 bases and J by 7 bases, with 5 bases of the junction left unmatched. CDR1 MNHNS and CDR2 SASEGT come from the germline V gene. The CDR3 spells CASSETGSGEKLFF. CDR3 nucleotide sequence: TGTGCCAGCAGTGAGACAGGGAGTGGTGAAAAACTGTTTTTT.

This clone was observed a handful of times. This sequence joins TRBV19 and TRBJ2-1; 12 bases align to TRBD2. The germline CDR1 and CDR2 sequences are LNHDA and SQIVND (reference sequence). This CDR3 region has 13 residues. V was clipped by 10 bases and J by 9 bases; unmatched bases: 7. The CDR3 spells CATSGRVRPEQFF. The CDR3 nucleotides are TGTGCCACTAGCGGGAGGGTCCGGCCTGAGCAGTTCTTC.

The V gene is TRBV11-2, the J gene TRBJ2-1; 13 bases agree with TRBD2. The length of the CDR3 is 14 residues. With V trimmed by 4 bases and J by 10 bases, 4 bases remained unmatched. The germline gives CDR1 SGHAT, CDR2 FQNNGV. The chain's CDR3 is CASSWTSGSNEQFF. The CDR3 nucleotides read TGTGCCAGCAGCTGGACTAGCGGGAGCAACGAGCAGTTCTTC.

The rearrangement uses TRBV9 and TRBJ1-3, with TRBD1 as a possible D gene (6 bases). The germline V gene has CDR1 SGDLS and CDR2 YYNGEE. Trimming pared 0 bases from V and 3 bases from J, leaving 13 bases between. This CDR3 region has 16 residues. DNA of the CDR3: TGTGCCAGCAGCGTAGAGGGGGGGGCGGTTGGAAACACCATATATTTT. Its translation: CASSVEGGAVGNTIYF.

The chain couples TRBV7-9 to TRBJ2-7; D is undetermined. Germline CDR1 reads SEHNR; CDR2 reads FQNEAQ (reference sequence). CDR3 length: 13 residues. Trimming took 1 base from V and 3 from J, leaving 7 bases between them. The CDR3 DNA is TGTGCCAGCAGCTTAGTAGGAGTCTACGAGCAGTACTTC. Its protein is CASSLVGVYEQYF.

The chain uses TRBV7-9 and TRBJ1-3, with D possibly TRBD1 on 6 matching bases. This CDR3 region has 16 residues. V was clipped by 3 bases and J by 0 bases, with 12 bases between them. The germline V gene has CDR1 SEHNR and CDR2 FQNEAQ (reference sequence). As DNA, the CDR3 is TGTGCCAGCAGCTTGACAGGACCAACCTCTGGAAACACCATATATTTT. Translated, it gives CASSLTGPTSGNTIYF.

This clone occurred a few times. The CDR3 nucleotides read TGTGCCAGTAGCCTCGGACATTCAGACACTGAAGCTTTCTTT. This encodes CASSLGHSDTEAFF. The chain links TRBV19 to TRBJ1-1; D possibly corresponds to TRBD1 (5 bases). Germline V gene sequence: CDR1 LNHDA, CDR2 SQIVND (reference sequence). CDR3 length equals 14 residues. V gave up 6 bases and J gave up 3 bases, with 14 bases separating them.

CDR3 sequence (DNA): TGTGCCAGTAGTATTTCAGATTATAGCAATCAGCCCCAGCATTTT. Translation: CASSISDYSNQPQHF. This chain connects TRBV19 to TRBJ1-5; no definite D call. CDR3 length: 15 amino acids. Germline V gene data show CDR1 as LNHDA and CDR2 as SQIVND (reference sequence). Trimming removed 3 bases from V and 0 bases from J, with 9 bases in between.

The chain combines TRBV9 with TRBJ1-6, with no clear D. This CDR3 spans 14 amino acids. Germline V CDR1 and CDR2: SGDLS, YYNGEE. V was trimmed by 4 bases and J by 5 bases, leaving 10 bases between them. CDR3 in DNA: TGTGCCAGCAGCATCACAAGTAATAATTCACCCCTCCACTTT. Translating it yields CASSITSNNSPLHF.

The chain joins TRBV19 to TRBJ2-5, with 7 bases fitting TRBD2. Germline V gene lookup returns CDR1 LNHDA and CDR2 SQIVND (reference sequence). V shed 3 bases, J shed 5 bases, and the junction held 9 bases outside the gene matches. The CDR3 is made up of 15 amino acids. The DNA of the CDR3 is TGTGCCAGTAGTATGGGGTCGGGAGGTGCGGAGACCCAGTACTTC. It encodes CASSMGSGGAETQYF.

In DNA form, the CDR3 reads TGTGCCAGCAGCTCAGAAGTTAGCGGGAGCTACGAGCAGTACTTC. It specifies CASSSEVSGSYEQYF. The rearrangement joins TRBV7-6 to TRBJ2-7, with 9 bases identical to TRBD2. CDR3 length: 15 residues. J gave up 3 bases and V 4 bases, and 7 bases lay outside the gene matches. Germline loops: CDR1 SGHVS, CDR2 FNYEAQ.

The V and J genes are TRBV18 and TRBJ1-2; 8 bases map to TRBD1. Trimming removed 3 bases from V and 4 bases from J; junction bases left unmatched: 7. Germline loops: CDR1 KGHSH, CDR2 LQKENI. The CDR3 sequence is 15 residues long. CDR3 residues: CASSPQSTGAYGYTF. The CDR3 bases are TGTGCCAGCTCACCTCAATCGACAGGGGCCTATGGCTACACCTTC.

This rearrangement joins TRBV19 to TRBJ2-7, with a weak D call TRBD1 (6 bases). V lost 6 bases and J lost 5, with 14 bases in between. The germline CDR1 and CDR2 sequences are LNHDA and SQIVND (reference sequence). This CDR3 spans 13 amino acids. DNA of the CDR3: TGTGCCAGTAGCCATACAGGGTCCCACGAGCAGTACTTC. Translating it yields CASSHTGSHEQYF.

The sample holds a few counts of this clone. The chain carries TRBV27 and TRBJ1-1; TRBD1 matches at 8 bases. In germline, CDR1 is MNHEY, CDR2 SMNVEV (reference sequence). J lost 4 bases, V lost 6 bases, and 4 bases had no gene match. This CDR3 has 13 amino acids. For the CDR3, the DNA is TGTGCCAGCAGCAGAGACAGGGGCACTGAAGCTTTCTTT. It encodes CASSRDRGTEAFF.

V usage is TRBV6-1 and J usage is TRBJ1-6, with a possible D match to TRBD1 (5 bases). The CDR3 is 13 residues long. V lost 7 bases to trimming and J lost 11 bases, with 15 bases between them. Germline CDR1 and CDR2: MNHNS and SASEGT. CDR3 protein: CASKWDPGTPLHF. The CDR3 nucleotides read TGTGCCAGCAAATGGGATCCAGGGACACCCCTCCACTTT.

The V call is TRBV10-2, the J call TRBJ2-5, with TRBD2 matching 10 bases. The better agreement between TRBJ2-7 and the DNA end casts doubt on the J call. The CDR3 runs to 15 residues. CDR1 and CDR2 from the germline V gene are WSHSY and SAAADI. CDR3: CASSTGLASLGEQYF. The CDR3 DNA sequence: TGCGCCAGCAGTACGGGACTAGCGAGCTTGGGCGAGCAGTACTTC.

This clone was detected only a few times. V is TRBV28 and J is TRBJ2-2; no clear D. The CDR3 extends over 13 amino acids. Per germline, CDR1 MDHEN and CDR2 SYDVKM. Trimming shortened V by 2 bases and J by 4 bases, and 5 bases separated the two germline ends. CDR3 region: CASSLQFTGELFF. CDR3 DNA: TGTGCCAGCAGTTTACAGTTCACCGGGGAGCTGTTTTTT.

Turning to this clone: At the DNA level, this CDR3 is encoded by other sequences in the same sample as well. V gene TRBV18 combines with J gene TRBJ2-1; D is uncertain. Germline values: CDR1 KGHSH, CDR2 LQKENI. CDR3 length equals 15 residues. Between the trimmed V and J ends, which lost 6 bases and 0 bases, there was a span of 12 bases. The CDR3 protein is CASSPIRSSYNEQFF. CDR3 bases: TGTGCCAGCTCGCCAATTAGAAGCTCCTACAATGAGCAGTTCTTC. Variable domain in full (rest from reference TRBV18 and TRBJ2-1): NAGVMQNPRHLVRRRGQEARLRCSPMKGHSHVYWYRQLPEEGLKFMVYLQKENIIDESGMPKERFSAEFPKEGPSILRIQQVVRGDSAAYFCASSPIRSSYNEQFFGPGTRLTVL.

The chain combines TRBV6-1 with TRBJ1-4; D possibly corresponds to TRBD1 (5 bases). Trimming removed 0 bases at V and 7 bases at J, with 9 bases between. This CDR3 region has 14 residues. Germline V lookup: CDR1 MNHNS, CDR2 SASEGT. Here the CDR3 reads CASSEAQGTEKLFF. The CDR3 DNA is TGTGCCAGCAGTGAAGCGCAGGGAACTGAAAAACTGTTTTTT.

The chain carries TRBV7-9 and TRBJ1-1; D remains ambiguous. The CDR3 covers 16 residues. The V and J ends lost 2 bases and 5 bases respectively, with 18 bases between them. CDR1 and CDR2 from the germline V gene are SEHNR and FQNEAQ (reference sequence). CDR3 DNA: TGTGCCAGCAGCTTATTGGGTGAGTCAAGAGGGACTGAAGCTTTCTTT. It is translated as CASSLLGESRGTEAFF.

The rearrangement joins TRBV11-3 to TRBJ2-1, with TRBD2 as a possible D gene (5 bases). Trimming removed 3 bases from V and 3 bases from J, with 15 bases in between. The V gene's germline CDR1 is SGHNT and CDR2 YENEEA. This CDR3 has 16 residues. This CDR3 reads CASSLAPDFGYNEQFF. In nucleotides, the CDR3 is TGTGCCAGCAGCTTGGCCCCGGACTTTGGCTACAATGAGCAGTTCTTC.

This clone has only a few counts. CDR3 protein: CASSLVGQRVTEAFF. The CDR3 nucleotides are TGCGCCAGCAGCTTGGTGGGACAGCGGGTCACTGAAGCTTTCTTT. The V call is TRBV5-1, the J call TRBJ1-1, with TRBD1 matching over 7 bases. Germline V gene lookup returns CDR1 SGHRS and CDR2 YFSETQ. J gave up 4 bases and V 0 bases, and 6 bases lay outside the gene matches. The CDR3 loop spans 15 amino acids. Full variable domain (missing parts from reference TRBV5-1 and TRBJ1-1): KAGVTQTPRYLIKTRGQQVTLSCSPISGHRSVSWYQQTPGQGLQFLFEYFSETQRNKGNFPGRFSGRQFSNSRSEMNVSTLELGDSALYLCASSLVGQRVTEAFFGQGTRLTVV.

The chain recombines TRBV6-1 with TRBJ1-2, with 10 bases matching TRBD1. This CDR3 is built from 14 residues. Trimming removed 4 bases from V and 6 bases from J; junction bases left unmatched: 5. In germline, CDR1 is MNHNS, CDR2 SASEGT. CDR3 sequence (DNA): TGTGCCAGCAGTGGAGGACAGGGGGTCAATGGCTACACCTTC. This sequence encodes CASSGGQGVNGYTF.